This T cell receptor (beta chain) was recorded in a study of CD8+ T cells in alopecia areata (dated by TCRdb to between 2018 and 2020). About the study as a whole: Treated patients were enrolled in an open-label pilot trial of oral tofacitinib, 5 to 10 mg twice daily, for moderate-to-severe alopecia areata. Patients received tofacitinib for 6 to 18 months and were then followed off drug for 6 months to check for delayed response and recurrence. In treated patients, disease severity was measured using the SALT score, which gives the percentage of scalp surface area affected. High-throughput TCRbeta sequencing was used to examine T cell clonal expansion in alopecia areata in both the C3H/HeJ mouse model and human patients. Scalp tissue and sorted CD4+ and CD8+ peripheral blood T cells from patchy and totalis/universalis alopecia areata patients and from healthy controls were covered by human TCRbeta sequencing. Patients on tofacitinib were biopsied at baseline and after 4 and 24 weeks of treatment, and several of the patients also had a later scalp biopsy. Scalp clonality was compared across normal scalp (n=4), patchy alopecia areata scalp (n=8), and alopecia totalis/universalis scalp (n=8). The RNA source kit depended on sample type: the PAXgene miRNA kit for fixed scalp, the miRNeasy kit for PBMCs, and the RNeasy kit for mouse skin. Amplification of TCRbeta CDR3 regions was done by immunoSEQ multiplex PCR using 35 Vbeta forward primers and 13 Jbeta reverse primers. Overall study results and their limits: Unlike mouse skin, where gammadelta T cells dominate, normal human skin contains resident alphabeta T cells that get sequenced too, which complicates analysis of the scalp TCR repertoire. Tofacitinib significantly lowered scalp clonality and the number of expanded CD8+ clones among the top 100 scalp clones. Because the treated cohort was small and had only one nonresponder, larger studies are needed to examine links between baseline CD8+ expansion and response. Lesional scalp, especially in alopecia totalis/universalis, showed higher clonality and more expanded CD8+ clones than normal scalp, suggesting antigenic drive. During tofacitinib treatment, many expanded lesional clones remained in scalp and blood, and this persistence may partly explain relapse after treatment is stopped. Compared with mice, TCR sequences shared between patients were less clear, possibly partly because of HLA diversity across the patient population.

Explained via the paper, the treatment or condition label denotes: oral pan-JAK inhibitor, 5-10 mg twice daily. Lesional scalp punch biopsies and peripheral blood were collected from alopecia areata patients. PBMCs were isolated by density centrifugation and stained for CD3, CD4 and CD8, after which CD4+ and CD8+ T cells were sorted on a FACSAria. In regard to this clone: Which antigen it targets is not known. No base quality values were provided; no much bigger clone lies one nucleotide off.

The library was obtained by the immunoSEQ multiplex PCR assay. To provide template for TCR sequencing, every sample had RNA extracted and reverse transcribed into cDNA. SuperScript III was used for first-strand cDNA synthesis, primed with a 2:1 mix of oligo-dT and random hexamers. A synthetic immune receptor repertoire was used to gauge amplification bias, and whatever bias remained was removed computationally. In the paper's pipeline: Raw reads were preprocessed for error removal, and CDR3 was defined according to IMGT conventions as running from the conserved cysteine to phenylalanine. To get clonality, Shannon entropy was normalized by log2 of the number of productive unique TCRs and the result was subtracted from 1. Whether scalp clones were CD4 or CD8 was inferred by matching scalp TCRbeta sequences against CD4 and CD8 repertoires sorted from blood. The source is immuneACCESS, and TCRdb retained only in-frame sequences with V and J called. Part of the clones is not carried over; for the studies checked, unresolved V genes explain less than half of this, and the remainder is unexplained. The DNA was the basis for D and trimming; V, J and clone size are from that table. The sample table records 150,000 to 200,000 clones; approximately 52% of these occur just once. The top ten clones comprise roughly 17% of the sample.

The sequencing used CD4+ T cells sorted from blood, collected between weeks 55 and 70, from a patient treated with tofacitinib. The receptor was isolated from a human donor with alopecia areata.

The nucleotides are TGTGCCTGGAAGGAGGGCAAATCCTATGGCTACACCTTC. This encodes CAWKEGKSYGYTF. The sequence links TRBV30 to TRBJ1-2; the D gene cannot be resolved reliably. The CDR3 contains 13 residues, cysteine and phenylalanine counted. The kept DNA is CDR3 alone, 39 bases in frame from the first base. At the junction V is shortened by 4 bases and J by 4 bases, with 13 bases in between. Looking up the germline V gene (reference sequence) yields CDR1 GTSNPN and CDR2 SVGIG. The full variable domain, with segments outside the CDR3 supplied by the reference TRBV30 and TRBJ1-2 proteins, appears as SQTIHQWPATLVQPVGSPLSLECTVEGTSNPNLYWYRQAAGRGLQLLFYSVGIGQISSEVPQNLSASRPQDRQFILSSKKLLLSDSGFYLCAWKEGKSYGYTFGSGTRLTVV.